This TCR beta chain was profiled in a study of shared clonotypes between healthy human individuals. CD45RO-negative CD8 cells positively selected for CCR7 made up the naive population, which excluded terminally differentiated effector memory CD45RA+ cells. V lost 6 bases to trimming and J lost 5 bases, with 17 bases between them. This CDR3 is 14 amino acids long. From germline, CDR1 is SGHRS and CDR2 YFSETQ. Study-level results: The authors sampled blood alone, and tissue repertoires likely differ. A limitation of the genetic and exposure-history diversity represented arose from few donors.

In the case of this clone: Antigen: not known.

Only in-frame clones appear in the TCRdb table, and some are missing; sequencing was by immunoSEQ multiplex PCR. The profile shows about 1.9 million clones, approximately 92% of them singletons. The V and J genes are TRBV5-1 and TRBJ2-5; possible D gene TRBD1, 6 bases. The sample consisted of naive CD8+ T cells from PBMCs. The receptor was derived from a man in his late teens or twenties in good health. Some clones in this sample may be carry-over from other donors' samples. The CDR3 is CASKSSQGGETQYF. The CDR3 DNA is TGCGCCAGCAAAAGCTCACAGGGCGGCGAGACCCAGTACTTC.